This TCR beta chain is from a study of blood T cell repertoires in COVID-19. Whole-study context: Both acute and convalescent COVID-19 samples were obtained from the United States, Italy and Spain. Sources were T cells, B-cell-depleted T cells, or PBMCs; the material itself was cDNA or gDNA.

The authors' processing: Estimated nucleated cell counts came from reference gene primer amplification. Data came from immunoSEQ multiplex PCR; TCRdb stores just in-frame clones and leaves some out. The DNA was the basis for D and trimming; V, J and clone size are from that table. The sample yields about 55,000 clones, about 91% seen once. CDR3 length: 13 amino acids. V lost 9 bases to trimming and J lost 1 base; unmatched junction nucleotides: 5. The chain has TRBV12-3 or TRBV12-4 and TRBJ2-5, with 7 bases that match TRBD1. Material: peripheral blood. This TCR came from a man aged 50 to 59 with active COVID-19. The CDR3 sequence is CASYDRAQETQYF. CDR3 coding DNA: TGTGCCAGTTACGACAGGGCCCAAGAGACCCAGTACTTC.